The clone carrying this T cell receptor beta chain was detected many times. This record comes from a study of patients and donors after allogeneic stem cell transplantation. TCRdb reanalysed the RT-PCR reads using MiXCR and keeps one entry per CDR3 protein. This sample has 20,000 or so distinct CDR3 sequences, with approximately 5% found just once. CDR1 is SGHVS and CDR2 is FQNEAQ in the germline V gene. The CDR3 is 14 residues long. Trimming removed 3 bases from V and 5 bases from J, with 11 bases in between. Sequenced input: blood, either unsorted or a sorted T cell fraction (not recorded which). This clonotype originated in a human donor who was either an allogeneic HSCT recipient or a stem cell or donor lymphocyte infusion donor (not recorded which). It is not recorded whose cells these are; they may come from a transplant donor. The V call is TRBV7-8, the J call TRBJ2-1; no definite D call. The CDR3 region has the DNA TGTGCCAGCAGCTTGAGTCAGGCGAACAATGAGCAGTTCTTC. It yields the protein CASSLSQANNEQFF.